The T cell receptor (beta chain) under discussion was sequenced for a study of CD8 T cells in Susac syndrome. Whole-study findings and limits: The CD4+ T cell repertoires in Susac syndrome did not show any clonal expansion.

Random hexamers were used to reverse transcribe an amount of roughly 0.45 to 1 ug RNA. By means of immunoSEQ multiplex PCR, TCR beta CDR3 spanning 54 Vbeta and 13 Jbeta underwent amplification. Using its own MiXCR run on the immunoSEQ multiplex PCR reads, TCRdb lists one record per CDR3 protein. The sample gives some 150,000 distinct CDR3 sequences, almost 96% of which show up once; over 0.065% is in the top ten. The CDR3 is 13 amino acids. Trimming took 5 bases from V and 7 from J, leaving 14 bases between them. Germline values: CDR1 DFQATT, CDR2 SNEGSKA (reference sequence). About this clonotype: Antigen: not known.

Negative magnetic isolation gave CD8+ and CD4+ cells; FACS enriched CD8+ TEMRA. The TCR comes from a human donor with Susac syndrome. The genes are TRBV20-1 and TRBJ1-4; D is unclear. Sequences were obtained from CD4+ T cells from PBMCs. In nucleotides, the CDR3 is TGCAGTGCTTCAGTGGCGGTGGGTGAAAAACTGTTTTTT. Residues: CSASVAVGEKLFF.